These T cell receptor beta chains were read from a single sample in a study of T cell changes during pregnancy in multiple sclerosis. TCRdb's table, derived via immunoSEQ multiplex PCR, lists solely in-frame clones and lacks some. The sample has 90,000 to 100,000 clones; 94% are singletons. The source material was peripheral blood, sampled in the third trimester of pregnancy. The receptors shown here come from a female donor with multiple sclerosis, enrolled in a pregnancy study. The CDR3 runs from the conserved cysteine through the conserved F or W. Each record gives: D gene, J gene, V gene, CDR3 length, CDR3 protein. The D gene is left open where the match is weak.

TRBD1	TRBJ2-7	TRBV5-1	14	CASSYYRGRGEQYF
TRBD1	TRBJ1-5	TRBV6-1	15	CASSEGQGSNQPQHF
TRBD1	TRBJ1-3	TRBV5-1	16	CASSPTSGGTGNTIYF
NA	TRBJ2-1	TRBV30	15	CAWGLRRGPYNEQFF
TRBD2	TRBJ2-7	TRBV10-2	15	CASSDLSGGLYEQYF
TRBD1	TRBJ2-7	TRBV5-1	13	CASGTGGFYEQYF
TRBD2	TRBJ2-7	TRBV20-1	10	CSAISGSPLF
NA	TRBJ2-7	TRBV7-3	16	CASSLTSDSNSYEQYF
NA	TRBJ2-1	TRBV28	15	CASSLALTKYNEQFF
TRBD1	TRBJ1-5	TRBV7-9	17	CASSLELGGQGNQPQHF
NA	TRBJ1-5	TRBV30	13	CAWRADSNQPQHF
TRBD2	TRBJ2-1	TRBV27	15	CASTPLAGNYNEQFF
NA	TRBJ2-7	TRBV6-6	13	CASSPYSTYEQYF
TRBD1	TRBJ1-3	TRBV5-4	15	CASSLEGQGRNTIYF
NA	TRBJ1-1	TRBV9	14	CASSVDSSNTEAFF
NA	TRBJ2-7	TRBV9	19	CASSPSPPGLPGFSYEQYF
TRBD2	TRBJ2-7	TRBV2	18	CASSENVGGTSGSYEQYF
TRBD1	TRBJ2-3	TRBV28	15	CASSSGTGSTDTQYF
NA	TRBJ2-7	TRBV18	14	CASSPRSGVHEQYF
NA	TRBJ1-3	TRBV18	15	CASSPRGSSGNTIYF
TRBD1	TRBJ2-1	TRBV29-1	12	CSVGTGGHEQFF
TRBD2	TRBJ2-5	TRBV6-5	13	CASRGGFQETQYF
TRBD1	TRBJ1-1	TRBV5-1	14	CASRDSHMNTEAFF
TRBD1	TRBJ2-7	TRBV7-2	15	CASSLWTGSLGEQYF
TRBD2	TRBJ2-1	TRBV6-1	15	CASAEGTSGYNEQFF
TRBD1	TRBJ2-7	TRBV18	16	CASSPRDRVSSYEQYF
NA	TRBJ2-2	TRBV27	15	CASSLGIRVTGELFF
NA	TRBJ1-5	TRBV7-9	19	CASSLMVGPGTYSNQPQHF
TRBD2	TRBJ2-3	TRBV11-2	14	CASSQLAGLDTQYF
NA	TRBJ1-2	TRBV28	14	CASSFPPTSYGYTF
NA	TRBJ2-5	TRBV5-4	13	CASSLELMETQYF
NA	TRBJ1-1	TRBV28	12	CASSFRNTEAFF
TRBD2	TRBJ2-7	TRBV7-9	15	CASSLGIAGSYEQYF
TRBD1	TRBJ2-2	TRBV27	16	CASSLLAGGRSGELFF
NA	TRBJ2-5	TRBV9	14	CASSGGLIKETQYF
NA	TRBJ2-2	TRBV30	14	CAWITGLHTGELFF
NA	TRBJ2-1	TRBV19	12	CATQLGYNEQFF
TRBD1	TRBJ1-3	TRBV2	14	CASKEGATGNTIYF
NA	TRBJ2-1	TRBV4-1	16	CASSQPPGIFYNEQFF
NA	TRBJ1-5	TRBV21-1	15	CASNGGTGTVQPQHF
TRBD1	TRBJ2-7	TRBV6-5	13	CASSRDRYYEQYF
TRBD2	TRBJ2-2	TRBV5-1	16	CASSSVSGRGTGELFF
NA	TRBJ1-5	TRBV2	15	CASSPISASNQPQHF
NA	TRBJ2-7	TRBV2	15	CASSPRGEFTYEQYF
TRBD2	TRBJ2-5	TRBV5-4	16	CASSGQSGRGRETQYF
TRBD1	TRBJ2-7	TRBV27	15	CASSKTGGDSYEQYF
TRBD1	TRBJ1-5	TRBV6-1	15	CASKDRGIRNQPQHF
TRBD2	TRBJ2-7	TRBV6-1	15	CASSEGGLAGVQQYF
NA	TRBJ2-3	TRBV7-7	13	CASSLGTVDTQYF
NA	TRBJ2-5	TRBV14	15	CASSQTAGAGETQYF
TRBD1	TRBJ2-2	TRBV29-1	12	CSAGQDPGELFF